The source of this TCR beta chain is a study of cytomegalovirus exposure and HLA in healthy donors. Notes on this clone: Its antigen remains unidentified.

Study-level points and caveats: Several of the most significant clusters appeared, in a later analysis, to be linked to common viral pathogens.

This CDR3 is built from 19 residues. Germline V lookup: CDR1 MNHEY, CDR2 SMNVEV (reference sequence). V shed 6 bases, J shed 6 bases, and the junction held 17 bases outside the gene matches. The PCR contained 60 Vbeta and 13 Jbeta primers. Here immunoSEQ multiplex PCR was the method, and the copy in TCRdb shows in-frame clones only, minus some. The sample has over 75,000 clones; 75% to 85% are singletons. Material for sequencing was PBMCs. The clonotype originates from a male donor in good health and CMV-seropositive. This chain connects TRBV27 to TRBJ2-5; 15 nucleotides match TRBD2. Here the CDR3 reads CASSPNYGLAGGNTQTQYF. The CDR3 region has the DNA TGTGCCAGCAGCCCCAATTACGGACTAGCGGGGGGGAACACCCAGACCCAGTACTTC.